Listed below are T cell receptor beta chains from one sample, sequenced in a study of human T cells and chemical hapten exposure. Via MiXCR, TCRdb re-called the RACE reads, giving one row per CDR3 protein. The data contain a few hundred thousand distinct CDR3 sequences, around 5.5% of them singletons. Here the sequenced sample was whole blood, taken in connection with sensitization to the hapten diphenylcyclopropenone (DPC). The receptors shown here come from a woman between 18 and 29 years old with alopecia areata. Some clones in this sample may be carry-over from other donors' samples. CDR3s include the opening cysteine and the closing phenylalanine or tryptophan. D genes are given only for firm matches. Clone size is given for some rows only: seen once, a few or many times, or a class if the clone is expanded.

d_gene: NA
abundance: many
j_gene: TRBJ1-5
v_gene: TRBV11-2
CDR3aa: CASSLSDGNQPQHF
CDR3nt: TGTGCCAGCAGCTTGTCGGACGGCAATCAGCCCCAGCATTTT

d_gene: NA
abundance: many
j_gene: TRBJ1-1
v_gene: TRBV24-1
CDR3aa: CATSDSPLGKNTEAFF
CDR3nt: TGTGCCACCAGTGATTCCCCGCTGGGGAAGAACACTGAAGCTTTCTTT

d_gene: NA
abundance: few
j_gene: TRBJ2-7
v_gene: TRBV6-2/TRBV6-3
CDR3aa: CASSYSIGLPTYEQYF
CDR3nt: TGTGCCAGCAGTTACTCGATAGGACTACCCACCTACGAGCAGTACTTC

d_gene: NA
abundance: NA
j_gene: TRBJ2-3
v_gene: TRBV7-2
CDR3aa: CASSVRPPADTQYF
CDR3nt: TGTGCCAGCAGCGTTAGGCCCCCCGCGGATACGCAGTATTTT

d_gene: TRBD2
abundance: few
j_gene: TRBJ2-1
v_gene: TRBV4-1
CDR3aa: CASSRAGGSYNEQFF
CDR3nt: TGCGCCAGCAGCCGGGCGGGGGGTTCCTACAATGAGCAGTTCTTC

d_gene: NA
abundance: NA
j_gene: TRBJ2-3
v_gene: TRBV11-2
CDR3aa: CASSLWSSTDTQYF
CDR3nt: TGTGCCAGCAGCTTATGGTCTAGCACAGATACGCAGTATTTT

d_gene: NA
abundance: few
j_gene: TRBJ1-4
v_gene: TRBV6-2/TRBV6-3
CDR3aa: CASSRASSYAGATNEKLFF
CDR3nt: TGTGCCAGCAGTCGTGCCAGCAGTTACGCGGGGGCCACTAATGAAAAACTGTTTTTT

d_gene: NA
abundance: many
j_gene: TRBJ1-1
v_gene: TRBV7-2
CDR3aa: CASSRQGSYTEAFF
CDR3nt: TGTGCCAGCAGCCGGCAGGGTAGTTATACTGAAGCTTTCTTT

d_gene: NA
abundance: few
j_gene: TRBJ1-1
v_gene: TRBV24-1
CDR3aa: CATSDRGSTEAFF
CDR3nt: TGTGCCACCAGTGACCGGGGGTCCACTGAAGCTTTCTTT

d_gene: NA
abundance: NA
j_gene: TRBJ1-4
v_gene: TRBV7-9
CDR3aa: CASKGGDEKLFF
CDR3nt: TGTGCCAGCAAGGGGGGCGATGAAAAACTGTTTTTT

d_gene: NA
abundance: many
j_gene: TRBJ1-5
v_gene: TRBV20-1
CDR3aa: CSARMSNQPQHF
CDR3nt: TGCAGTGCTAGAATGAGCAATCAGCCCCAGCATTTT

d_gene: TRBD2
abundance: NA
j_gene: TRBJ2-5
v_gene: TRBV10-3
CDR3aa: CAISEGSSGGETQYF
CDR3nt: TGTGCCATCAGTGAGGGGAGTAGCGGGGGGGAGACCCAGTACTTC

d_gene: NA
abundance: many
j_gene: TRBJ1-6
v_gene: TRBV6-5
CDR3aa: CASTRSHYNSPLHF
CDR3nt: TGTGCCAGCACGCGGTCACACTATAATTCACCCCTCCACTTT

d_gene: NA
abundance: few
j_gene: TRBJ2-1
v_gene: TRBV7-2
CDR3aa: CASSPGGLNEQFF
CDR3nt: TGTGCCAGCAGCCCGGGTGGGCTAAATGAGCAGTTCTTC

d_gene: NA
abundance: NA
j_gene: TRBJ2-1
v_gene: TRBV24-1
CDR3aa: CATSDFADNNEQFF
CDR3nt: TGTGCCACCAGTGATTTCGCAGATAACAATGAGCAGTTCTTC

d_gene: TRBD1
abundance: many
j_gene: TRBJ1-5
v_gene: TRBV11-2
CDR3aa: CASSDDRGQGNQPQHF
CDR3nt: TGTGCCAGCAGCGATGACAGGGGCCAGGGCAATCAGCCCCAGCATTTT

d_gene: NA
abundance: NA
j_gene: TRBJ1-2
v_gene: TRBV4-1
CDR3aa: CASSQVQGDNYGYTF
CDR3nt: TGCGCCAGCAGCCAAGTCCAGGGAGATAACTATGGCTACACCTTC

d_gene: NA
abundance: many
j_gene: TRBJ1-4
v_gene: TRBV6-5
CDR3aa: CASSYGGTNEKLFF
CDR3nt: TGTGCCAGCAGTTATGGTGGGACTAATGAAAAACTGTTTTTT

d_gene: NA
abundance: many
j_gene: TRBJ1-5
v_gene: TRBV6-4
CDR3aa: CASSDQGGNQPQHF
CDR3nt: TGTGCCAGCAGTGACCAGGGAGGCAATCAGCCCCAGCATTTT

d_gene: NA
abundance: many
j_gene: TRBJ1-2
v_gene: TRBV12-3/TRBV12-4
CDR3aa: CASSPGSTMANYGYTF
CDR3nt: TGTGCCAGCAGTCCGGGGTCCACTATGGCAAACTATGGCTACACCTTC

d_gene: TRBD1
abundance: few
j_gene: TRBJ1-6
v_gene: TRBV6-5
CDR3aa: CASSAQGTYSPLHF
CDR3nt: TGTGCCAGCAGCGCACAGGGGACGTATTCACCCCTCCACTTT

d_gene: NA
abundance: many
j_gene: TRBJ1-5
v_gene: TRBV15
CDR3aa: CATSREARQPSNQPQHF
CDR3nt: TGTGCCACCAGCAGAGAGGCACGTCAACCAAGTAATCAGCCCCAGCATTTT

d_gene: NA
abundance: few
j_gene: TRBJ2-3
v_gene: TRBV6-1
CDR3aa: CASSEETVPQTDTQYF
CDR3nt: TGTGCCAGCAGTGAGGAGACGGTACCCCAAACAGATACGCAGTATTTT

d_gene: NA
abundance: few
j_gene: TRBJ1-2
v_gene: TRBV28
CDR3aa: CASSSEGSNYGYTF
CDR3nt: TGTGCCAGCAGTTCGGAGGGGTCTAACTATGGCTACACCTTC

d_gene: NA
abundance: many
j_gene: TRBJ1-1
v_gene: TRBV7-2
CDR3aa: CASSWKGTEAFF
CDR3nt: TGTGCCAGCAGCTGGAAAGGGACTGAAGCTTTCTTT

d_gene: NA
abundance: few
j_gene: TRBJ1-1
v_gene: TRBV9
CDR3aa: CASSVVPGNTEAFF
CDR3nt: TGTGCCAGCAGCGTAGTTCCCGGGAACACTGAAGCTTTCTTT

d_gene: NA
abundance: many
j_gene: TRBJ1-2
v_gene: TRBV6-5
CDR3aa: CASKDSSANYGYTF
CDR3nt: TGTGCCAGCAAAGACAGTTCAGCTAACTATGGCTACACCTTC

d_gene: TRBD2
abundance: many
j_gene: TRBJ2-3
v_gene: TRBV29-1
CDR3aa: CSVTSGELGDTQYF
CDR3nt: TGCAGCGTTACGAGCGGGGAGTTGGGAGATACGCAGTATTTT

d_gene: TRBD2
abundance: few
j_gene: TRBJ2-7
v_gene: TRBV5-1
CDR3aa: CASSSNPPGLAGVSYEQYF
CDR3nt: TGCGCCAGCAGCTCCAACCCGCCGGGGCTAGCGGGCGTCTCCTACGAGCAGTACTTC

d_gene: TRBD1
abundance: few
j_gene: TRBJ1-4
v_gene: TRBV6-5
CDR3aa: CASSYSPGGAGEKLFF
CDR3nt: TGTGCCAGCAGTTACTCCCCAGGGGGCGCGGGGGAAAAACTGTTTTTT

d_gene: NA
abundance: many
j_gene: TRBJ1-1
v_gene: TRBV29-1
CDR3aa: CSVNGQSQIIMNTEAFF
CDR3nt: TGCAGCGTTAACGGACAGTCTCAAATTATCATGAACACTGAAGCTTTCTTT

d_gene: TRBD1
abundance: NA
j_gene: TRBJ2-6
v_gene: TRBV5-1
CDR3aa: CASGTGGSGANVLTF
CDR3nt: TGCGCCAGCGGGACAGGGGGCTCTGGGGCCAACGTCCTGACTTTC

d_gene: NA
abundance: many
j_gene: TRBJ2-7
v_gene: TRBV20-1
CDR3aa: CSARDEGSGLRDEQYF
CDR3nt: TGCAGTGCTAGAGATGAAGGGTCCGGCCTTCGGGACGAGCAGTACTTC

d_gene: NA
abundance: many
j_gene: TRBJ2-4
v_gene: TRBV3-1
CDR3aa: CASSQGANIQYF
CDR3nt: TGTGCCAGCAGCCAAGGGGCAAACATTCAGTACTTC

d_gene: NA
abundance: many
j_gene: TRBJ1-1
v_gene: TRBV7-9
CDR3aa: CASRSGGLDTEAFF
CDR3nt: TGTGCCAGCAGATCCGGAGGACTAGACACTGAAGCTTTCTTT

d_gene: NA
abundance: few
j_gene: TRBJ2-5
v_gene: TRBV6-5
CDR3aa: CASSYSNREETQYF
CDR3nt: TGTGCCAGCAGTTACTCGAACAGGGAGGAGACCCAGTACTTC

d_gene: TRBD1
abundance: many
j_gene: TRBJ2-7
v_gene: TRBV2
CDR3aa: CASRPTDRGWFEQYF
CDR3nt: TGTGCCAGCAGACCTACGGACAGGGGGTGGTTCGAGCAGTACTTC

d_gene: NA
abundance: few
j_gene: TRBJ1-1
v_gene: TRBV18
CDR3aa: CASSPADRNTEAFF
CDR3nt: TGTGCCAGCTCACCAGCGGACAGGAACACTGAAGCTTTCTTT

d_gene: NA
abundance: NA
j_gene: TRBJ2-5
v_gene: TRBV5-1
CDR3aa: CASSSEGAYQETQYF
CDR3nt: TGCGCCAGCAGCTCGGAGGGGGCCTACCAAGAGACCCAGTACTTC

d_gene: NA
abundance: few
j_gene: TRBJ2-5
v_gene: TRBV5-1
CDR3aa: CASSFVGSQETQYF
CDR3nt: TGCGCCAGCAGCTTTGTGGGGTCCCAAGAGACCCAGTACTTC

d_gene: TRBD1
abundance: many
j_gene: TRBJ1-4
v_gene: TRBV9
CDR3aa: CASSPTEGATNEKLFF
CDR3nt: TGTGCCAGCAGCCCCACGGAGGGGGCGACTAATGAAAAACTGTTTTTT

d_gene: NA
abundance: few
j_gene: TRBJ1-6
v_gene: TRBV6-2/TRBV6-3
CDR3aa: CASRRRLNPLHF
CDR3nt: TGTGCCAGCAGGCGCCGATTAAATCCCCTCCACTTT

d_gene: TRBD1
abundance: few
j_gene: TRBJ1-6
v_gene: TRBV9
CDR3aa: CASSGEGQYNSPLHF
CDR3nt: TGTGCCAGCAGCGGAGAGGGACAGTATAATTCACCCCTCCACTTT

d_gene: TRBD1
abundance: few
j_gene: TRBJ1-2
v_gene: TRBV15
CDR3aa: CATSGRTGVTPYGYTF
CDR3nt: TGTGCCACCAGCGGACGGACAGGCGTTACACCGTATGGCTACACCTTC

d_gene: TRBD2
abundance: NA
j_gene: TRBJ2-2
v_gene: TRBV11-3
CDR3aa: CASSLGGFMVDAGELFF
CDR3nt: TGTGCCAGCAGCTTGGGGGGGTTTATGGTTGACGCCGGGGAGCTGTTTTTT

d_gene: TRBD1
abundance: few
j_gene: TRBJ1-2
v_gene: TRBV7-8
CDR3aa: CASTGGRGQGVYGYTF
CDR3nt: TGTGCCAGCACTGGAGGGAGGGGACAGGGGGTCTATGGCTACACCTTC

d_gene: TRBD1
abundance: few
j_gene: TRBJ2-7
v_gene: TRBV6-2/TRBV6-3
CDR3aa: CASSGGWGEQYF
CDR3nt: TGTGCCAGCTCAGGGGGATGGGGCGAGCAGTACTTC

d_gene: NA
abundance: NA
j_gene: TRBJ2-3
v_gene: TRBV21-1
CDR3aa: CASILGGLGSTDTQYF
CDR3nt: TGTGCCAGCATCCTAGGGGGTCTGGGGAGCACAGATACGCAGTATTTT

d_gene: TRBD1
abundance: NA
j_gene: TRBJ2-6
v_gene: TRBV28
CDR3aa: CASSGGTGGPSSQSGANVLTF
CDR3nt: TGTGCCAGCAGCGGAGGGACAGGGGGACCATCCTCGCAATCTGGGGCCAACGTCCTGACTTTC

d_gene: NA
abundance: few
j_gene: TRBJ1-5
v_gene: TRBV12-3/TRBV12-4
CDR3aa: CASSLGGLGNQPQHF
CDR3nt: TGTGCCAGCAGTTTAGGGGGGCTGGGCAATCAGCCCCAGCATTTT

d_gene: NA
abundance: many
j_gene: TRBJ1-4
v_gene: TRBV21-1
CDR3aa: CASSWDLLEEKLFF
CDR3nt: TGTGCCAGCAGCTGGGACCTTCTAGAGGAAAAACTGTTTTTT

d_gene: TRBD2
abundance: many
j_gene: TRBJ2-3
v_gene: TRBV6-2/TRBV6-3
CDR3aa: CASSGLAGGPTLTDTQYF
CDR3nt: TGTGCCAGCAGTGGGCTAGCGGGGGGGCCGACTCTAACAGATACGCAGTATTTT

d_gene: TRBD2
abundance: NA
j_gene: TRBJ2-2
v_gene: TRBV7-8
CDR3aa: CASSFTSGAYTGELFF
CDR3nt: TGTGCCAGCAGCTTTACTAGCGGGGCTTACACCGGGGAGCTGTTTTTT

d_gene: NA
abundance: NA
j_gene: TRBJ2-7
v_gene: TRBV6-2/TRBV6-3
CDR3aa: CASTKGYEQYF
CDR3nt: TGTGCCAGCACTAAGGGCTACGAGCAGTACTTC

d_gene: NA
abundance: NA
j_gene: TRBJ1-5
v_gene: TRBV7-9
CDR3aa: CASSLGVAGRQPQHF
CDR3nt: TGTGCCAGCAGCTTAGGGGTGGCAGGGAGACAGCCCCAGCATTTT

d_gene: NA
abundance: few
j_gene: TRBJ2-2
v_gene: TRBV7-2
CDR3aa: CASSLGDPVPGELFF
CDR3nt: TGTGCCAGCAGCTTAGGGGACCCGGTGCCCGGGGAGCTGTTTTTT

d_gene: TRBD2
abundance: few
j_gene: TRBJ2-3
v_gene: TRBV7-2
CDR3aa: CASSLGGGRVDTQYF
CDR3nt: TGTGCCAGCAGCTTAGGCGGGGGGCGGGTTGATACGCAGTATTTT

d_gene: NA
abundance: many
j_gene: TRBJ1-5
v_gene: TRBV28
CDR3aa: CASSLLGSWAYQPQHF
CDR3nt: TGTGCCAGCAGTTTATTGGGCAGCTGGGCCTATCAGCCCCAGCATTTT